The clone carrying this TCR beta chain was observed at least ten times. CDR3 length equals 14 residues. The germline gives CDR1 MDHEN, CDR2 SYDVKM. The germline V and J ends were trimmed by 5 bases and 1 base, with 11 bases remaining between them. The data derive from a study of read filtering for tumor transcriptome and immune sequencing. This library used roughly 430 ng RNA and molecular barcoded adaptors spanning alpha/delta and beta/gamma chains. MiXCR, run by TCRdb on the reads, gives a single entry per CDR3 protein. The table shows roughly 67,000 distinct CDR3 sequences, with roughly 19% occurring only once.

The material sequenced was a population of CD138-negative cells sorted from bone marrow. The V and J genes are TRBV28 and TRBJ1-1; D might be TRBD1 (6 bases). The origin of this receptor is a donor aged 40 or older with multiple myeloma. CDR3: CASSPTGKNTEAFF. CDR3 DNA: TGTGCCAGCAGTCCAACAGGGAAGAACACTGAAGCTTTCTTT.